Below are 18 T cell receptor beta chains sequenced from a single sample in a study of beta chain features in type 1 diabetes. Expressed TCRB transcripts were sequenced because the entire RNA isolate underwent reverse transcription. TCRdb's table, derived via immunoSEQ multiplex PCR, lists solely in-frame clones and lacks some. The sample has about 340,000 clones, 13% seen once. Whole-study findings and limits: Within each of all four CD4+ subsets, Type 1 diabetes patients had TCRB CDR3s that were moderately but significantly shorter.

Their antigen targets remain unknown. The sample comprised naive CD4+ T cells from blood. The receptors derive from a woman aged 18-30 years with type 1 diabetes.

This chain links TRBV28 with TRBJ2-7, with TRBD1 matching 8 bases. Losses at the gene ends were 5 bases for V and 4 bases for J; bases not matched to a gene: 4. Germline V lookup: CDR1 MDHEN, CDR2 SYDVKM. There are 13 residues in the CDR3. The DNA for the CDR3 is TGTGCCAGCAGTAGACAGGGGAGGTACGAGCAGTACTTC. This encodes CASSRQGRYEQYF.

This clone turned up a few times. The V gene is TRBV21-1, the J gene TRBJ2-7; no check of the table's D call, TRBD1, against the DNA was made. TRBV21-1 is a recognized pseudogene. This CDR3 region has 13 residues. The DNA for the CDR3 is TGTGCCAGCAGCAAAGGGACAGACTACGAGCAGTACTTC. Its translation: CASSKGTDYEQYF.

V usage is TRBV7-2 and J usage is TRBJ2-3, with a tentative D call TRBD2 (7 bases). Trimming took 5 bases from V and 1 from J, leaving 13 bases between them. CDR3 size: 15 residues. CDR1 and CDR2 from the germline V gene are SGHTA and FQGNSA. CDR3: CASSKRDTGTDTQYF. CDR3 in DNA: TGTGCCAGCAGCAAGCGGGACACTGGCACAGATACGCAGTATTTT. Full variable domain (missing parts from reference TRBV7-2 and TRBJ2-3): GAGVSQSPSNKVTEKGKDVELRCDPISGHTALYWYRQSLGQGLEFLIYFQGNSAPDKSGLPSDRFSAERTGGSVSTLTIQRTQQEDSAVYLCASSKRDTGTDTQYFGPGTRLTVL.

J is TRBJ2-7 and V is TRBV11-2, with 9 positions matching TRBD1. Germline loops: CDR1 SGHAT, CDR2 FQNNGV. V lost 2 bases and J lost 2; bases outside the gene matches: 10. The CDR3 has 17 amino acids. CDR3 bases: TGTGCCAGCAGCTTAAGGGGACAGGGTATTTATCCCTACGAGCAGTACTTC. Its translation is CASSLRGQGIYPYEQYF.

The CDR3 coding sequence is TGTGCCAGCAGCTTTCAAACCGGGGAGCTGTTTTTT. This encodes CASSFQTGELFF. The chain recombines TRBV7-3 with TRBJ2-2; D uncertain. From germline, CDR1 is SGHTA and CDR2 FQGTGA. CDR3 length: 12 residues. V was shortened by 3 bases and J by 5 bases, with 4 bases between the two germline ends.

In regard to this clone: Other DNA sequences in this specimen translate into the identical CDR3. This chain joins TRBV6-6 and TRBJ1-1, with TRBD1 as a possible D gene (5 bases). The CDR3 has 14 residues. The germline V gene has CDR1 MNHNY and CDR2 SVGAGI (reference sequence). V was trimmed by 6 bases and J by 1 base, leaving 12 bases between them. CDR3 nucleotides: TGTGCCAGCAGCTACGACAGAGGGAACACTGAAGCTTTCTTT. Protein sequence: CASSYDRGNTEAFF.

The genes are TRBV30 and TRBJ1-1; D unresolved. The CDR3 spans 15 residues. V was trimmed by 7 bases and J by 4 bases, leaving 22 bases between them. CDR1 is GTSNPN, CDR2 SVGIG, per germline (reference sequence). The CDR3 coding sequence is TGTGCCTTCAGGCGGGCAGTTACTTGGTCCACTGAAGCTTTCTTT. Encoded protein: CAFRRAVTWSTEAFF.

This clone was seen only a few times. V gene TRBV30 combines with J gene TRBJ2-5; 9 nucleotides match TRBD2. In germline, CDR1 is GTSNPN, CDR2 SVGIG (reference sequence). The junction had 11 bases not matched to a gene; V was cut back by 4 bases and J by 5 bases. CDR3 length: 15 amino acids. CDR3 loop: CAWTASVAGDETQYF. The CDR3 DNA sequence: TGTGCCTGGACGGCCTCGGTAGCGGGAGACGAGACCCAGTACTTC.

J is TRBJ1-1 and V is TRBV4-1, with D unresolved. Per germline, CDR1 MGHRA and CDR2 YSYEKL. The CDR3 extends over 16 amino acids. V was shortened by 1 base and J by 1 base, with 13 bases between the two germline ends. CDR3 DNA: TGCGCCAGCAGCCAAGGACGGGGAGGGCGGAACACTGAAGCTTTCTTT. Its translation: CASSQGRGGRNTEAFF.

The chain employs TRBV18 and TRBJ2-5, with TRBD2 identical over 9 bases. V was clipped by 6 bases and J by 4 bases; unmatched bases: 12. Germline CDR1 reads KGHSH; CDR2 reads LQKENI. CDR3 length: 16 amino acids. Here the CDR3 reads CASSLISGSITETQYF. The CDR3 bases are TGTGCCAGCTCGCTTATTAGCGGGAGTATTACAGAGACCCAGTACTTC.

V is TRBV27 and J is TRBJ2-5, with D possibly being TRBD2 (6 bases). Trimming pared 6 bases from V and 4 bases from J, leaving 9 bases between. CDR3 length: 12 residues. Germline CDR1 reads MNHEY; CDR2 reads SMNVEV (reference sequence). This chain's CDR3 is CASRGTGETQYF. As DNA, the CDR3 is TGTGCCAGCAGAGGGACTGGAGAGACCCAGTACTTC.

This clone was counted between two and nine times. CDR3 nucleotides: TGTGCCAGCAGGTACGACAGGACCGGGGGGGAGCAGTTCTTC. Translated, it gives CASRYDRTGGEQFF. V and J are TRBV6-5 and TRBJ2-1; tentative D call: TRBD2 (7 bases). The germline CDR1 and CDR2 sequences are MNHEY and SVGAGI. CDR3 length: 14 residues. V lost 6 bases to trimming and J lost 10 bases, with 19 bases between them.

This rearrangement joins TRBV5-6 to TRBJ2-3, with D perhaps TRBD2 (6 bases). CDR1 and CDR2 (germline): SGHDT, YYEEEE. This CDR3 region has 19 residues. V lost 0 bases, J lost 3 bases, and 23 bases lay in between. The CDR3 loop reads CASSLGFTSSIKGTDTQYF. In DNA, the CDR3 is TGTGCCAGCAGCTTGGGTTTCACTAGCTCAATAAAGGGGACAGATACGCAGTATTTT.

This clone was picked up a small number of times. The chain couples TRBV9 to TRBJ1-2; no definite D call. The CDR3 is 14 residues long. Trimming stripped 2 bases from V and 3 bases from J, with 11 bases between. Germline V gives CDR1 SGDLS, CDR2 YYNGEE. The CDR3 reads CASSVGNGDYGYTF. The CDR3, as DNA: TGTGCCAGCAGCGTTGGAAACGGGGACTATGGCTACACCTTC.

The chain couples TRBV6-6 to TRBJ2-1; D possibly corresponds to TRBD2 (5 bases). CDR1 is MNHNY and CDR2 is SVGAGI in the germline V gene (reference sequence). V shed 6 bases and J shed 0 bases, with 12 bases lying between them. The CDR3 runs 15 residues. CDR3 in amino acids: CASSELGSSYNEQFF. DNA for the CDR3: TGTGCCAGCAGCGAGCTAGGGAGCTCCTACAATGAGCAGTTCTTC.

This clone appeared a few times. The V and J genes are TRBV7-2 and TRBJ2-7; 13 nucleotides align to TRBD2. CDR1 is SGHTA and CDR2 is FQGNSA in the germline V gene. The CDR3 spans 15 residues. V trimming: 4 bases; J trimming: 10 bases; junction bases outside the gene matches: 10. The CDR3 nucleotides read TGTGCCAGCAGCTCACCGGGACTAGCGGGACTGTTACAGTACTTC. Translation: CASSSPGLAGLLQYF.

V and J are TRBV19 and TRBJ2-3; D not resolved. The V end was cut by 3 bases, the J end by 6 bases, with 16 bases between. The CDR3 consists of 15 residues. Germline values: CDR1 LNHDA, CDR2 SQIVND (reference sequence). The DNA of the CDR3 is TGTGCCAGTAGTATCTCTAGTGGGTCCCAGGATACGCAGTATTTT. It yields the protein CASSISSGSQDTQYF.

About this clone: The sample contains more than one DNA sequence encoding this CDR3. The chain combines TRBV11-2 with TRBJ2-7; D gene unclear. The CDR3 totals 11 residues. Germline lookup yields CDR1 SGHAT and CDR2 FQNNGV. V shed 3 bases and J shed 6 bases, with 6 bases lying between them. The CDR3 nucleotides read TGTGCCAGCAGCTTGGTGGGCGAGCAGTACGTC. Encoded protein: CASSLVGEQYV.